This T cell receptor beta chain is from a study of blood T cell repertoires in COVID-19. Ages ranged from about 18 to 89 years, with residence in about 23 US areas. In assigning cohorts, the study relied on participant-reported clinical history. How the authors handled the data: Amplification with reference gene primers provided the estimates of nucleated cell counts. The table came from immunoSEQ multiplex PCR; TCRdb's copy has only in-frame clones and leaves some out. V and J calls and clone size are those listed in that table; D and trimming were worked out from the DNA. The data contain around 320,000 clones, under 90% of them seen just once; the ten biggest clones take up 2.9%. V was trimmed by 5 bases and J by 4 bases, leaving 14 bases between them. CDR3 size: 15 residues. Germline V lookup: CDR1 SGHAT, CDR2 FQNNGV.

The origin of this receptor is a woman in her forties or fifties who had been exposed to COVID-19. Sequenced material: PBMCs or T cells enriched from blood (not recorded which). The gene calls are TRBV11-2 and TRBJ1-4; no reliable D call. The CDR3, as DNA: TGTGCCAGCAGCCACTTCTCGGAGGGTAATGAAAAACTGTTTTTT. It is translated as CASSHFSEGNEKLFF. The whole variable domain, filled in from reference TRBV11-2 and TRBJ1-4, reads EAGVAQSPRYKIIEKRQSVAFWCNPISGHATLYWYQQILGQGPKLLIQFQNNGVVDDSQLPKDRFSAERLKGVDSTLKIQPAKLEDSAVYLCASSHFSEGNEKLFFGSGTQLSVL.